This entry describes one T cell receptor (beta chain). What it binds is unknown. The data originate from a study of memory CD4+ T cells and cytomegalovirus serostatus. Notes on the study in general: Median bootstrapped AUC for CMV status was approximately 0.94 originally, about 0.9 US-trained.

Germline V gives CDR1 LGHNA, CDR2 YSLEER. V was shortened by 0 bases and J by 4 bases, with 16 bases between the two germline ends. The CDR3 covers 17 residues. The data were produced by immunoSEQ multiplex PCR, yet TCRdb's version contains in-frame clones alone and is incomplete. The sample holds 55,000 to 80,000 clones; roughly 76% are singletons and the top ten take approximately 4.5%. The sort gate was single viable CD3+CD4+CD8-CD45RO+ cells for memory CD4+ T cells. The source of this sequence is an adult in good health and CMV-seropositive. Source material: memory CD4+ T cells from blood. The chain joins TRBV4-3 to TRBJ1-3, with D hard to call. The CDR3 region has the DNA TGCGCCAGCAGCCAAGACCCCTTGCGTACCTCCGGAAACACCATATATTTT. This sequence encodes CASSQDPLRTSGNTIYF.